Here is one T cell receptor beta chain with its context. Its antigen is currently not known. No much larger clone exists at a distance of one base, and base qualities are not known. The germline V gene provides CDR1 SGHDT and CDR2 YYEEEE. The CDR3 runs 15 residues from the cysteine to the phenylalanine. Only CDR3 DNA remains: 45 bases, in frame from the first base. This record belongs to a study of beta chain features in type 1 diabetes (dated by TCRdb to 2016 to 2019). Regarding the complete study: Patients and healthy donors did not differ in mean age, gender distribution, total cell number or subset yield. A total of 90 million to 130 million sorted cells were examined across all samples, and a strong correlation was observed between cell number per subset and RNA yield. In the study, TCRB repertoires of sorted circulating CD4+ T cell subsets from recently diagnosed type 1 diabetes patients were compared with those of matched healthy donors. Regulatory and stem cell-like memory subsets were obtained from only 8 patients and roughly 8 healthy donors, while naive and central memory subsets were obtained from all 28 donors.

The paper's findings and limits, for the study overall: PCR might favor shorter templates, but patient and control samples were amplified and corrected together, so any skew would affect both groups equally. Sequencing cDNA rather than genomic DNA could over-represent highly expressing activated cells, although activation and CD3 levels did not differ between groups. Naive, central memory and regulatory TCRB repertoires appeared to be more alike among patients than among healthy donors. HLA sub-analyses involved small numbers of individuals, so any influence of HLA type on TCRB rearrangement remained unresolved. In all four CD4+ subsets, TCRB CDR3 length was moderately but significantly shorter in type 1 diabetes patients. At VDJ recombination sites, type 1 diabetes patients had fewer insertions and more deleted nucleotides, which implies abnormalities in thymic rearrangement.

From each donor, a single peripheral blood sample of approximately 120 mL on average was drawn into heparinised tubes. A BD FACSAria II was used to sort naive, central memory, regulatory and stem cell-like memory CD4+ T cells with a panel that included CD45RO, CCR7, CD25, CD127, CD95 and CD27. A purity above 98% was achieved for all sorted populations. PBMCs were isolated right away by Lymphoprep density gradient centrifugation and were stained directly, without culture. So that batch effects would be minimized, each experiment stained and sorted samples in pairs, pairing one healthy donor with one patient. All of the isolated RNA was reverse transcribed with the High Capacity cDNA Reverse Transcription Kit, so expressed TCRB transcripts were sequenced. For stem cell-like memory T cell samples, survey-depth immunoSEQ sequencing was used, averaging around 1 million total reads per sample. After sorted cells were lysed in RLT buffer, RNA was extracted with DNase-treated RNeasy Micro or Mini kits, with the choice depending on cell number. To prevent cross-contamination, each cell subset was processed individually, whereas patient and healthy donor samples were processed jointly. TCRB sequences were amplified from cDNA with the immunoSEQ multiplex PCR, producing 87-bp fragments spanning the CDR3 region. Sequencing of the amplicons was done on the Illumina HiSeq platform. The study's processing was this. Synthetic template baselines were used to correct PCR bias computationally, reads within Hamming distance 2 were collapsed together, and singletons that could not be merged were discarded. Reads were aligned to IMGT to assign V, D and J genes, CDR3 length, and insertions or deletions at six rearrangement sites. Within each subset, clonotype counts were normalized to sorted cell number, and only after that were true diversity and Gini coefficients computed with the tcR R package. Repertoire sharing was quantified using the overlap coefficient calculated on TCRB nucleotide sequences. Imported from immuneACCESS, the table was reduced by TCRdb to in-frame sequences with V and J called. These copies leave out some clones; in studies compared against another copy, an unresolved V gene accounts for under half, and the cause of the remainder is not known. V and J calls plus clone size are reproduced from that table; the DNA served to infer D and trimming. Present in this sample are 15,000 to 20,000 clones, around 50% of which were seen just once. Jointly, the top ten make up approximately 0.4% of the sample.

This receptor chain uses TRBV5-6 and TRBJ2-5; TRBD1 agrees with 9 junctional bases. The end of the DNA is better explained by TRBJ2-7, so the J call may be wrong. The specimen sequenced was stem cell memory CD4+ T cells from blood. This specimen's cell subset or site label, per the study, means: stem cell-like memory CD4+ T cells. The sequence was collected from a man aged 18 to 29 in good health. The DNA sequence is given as TGTGCCAGCAGCTTGGTGGGACAGGGTTTTTACGAGCAGTACTTC. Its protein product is CASSLVGQGFYEQYF.